The 6 T cell receptor beta chains below were found in one sample sequenced in a study of PD-L1 blockade in urothelial cancer. Time point here: pretreatment peripheral blood. Libraries were prepared by immunoSEQ multiplex PCR; TCRdb keeps only in-frame clonotypes and omits some of them. Of fewer than 65,000 clones listed, around 85% are singletons. The starting material was PBMCs, obtained around atezolizumab (anti-PD-L1) treatment. These TCRs come from a woman in her sixties with urothelial cancer.

The gene calls are TRBV5-4 and TRBJ2-7, with 7 bases identical to TRBD1. CDR3 length: 15 amino acids. V shed 0 bases and J 3 bases; nucleotides not matched to a gene: 6. The V gene's germline CDR1 is SGHNT and CDR2 YYREEE (reference sequence). The DNA of the CDR3 is TGTGCCAGCAGCTTGGGAGGGGGCCGAAGCTACGAGCAGTACTTC. Translating gives CASSLGGGRSYEQYF.

This clone appeared a single time. V usage is TRBV10-3 and J usage is TRBJ2-1; 7 bases are a match to TRBD2. There are 16 residues in the CDR3. CDR1 is ENHRY and CDR2 is SYGVKD in the germline V gene. V was clipped by 5 bases and J by 0 bases; unmatched bases: 7. The CDR3 coding sequence is TGTGCCATCAGTTCCGGGACTATAAGCTCCTACAATGAGCAGTTCTTC. It translates to CAISSGTISSYNEQFF.

The CDR3: CASSPGQGLANEKLFF. DNA for the CDR3: TGTGCCAGCTCACCGGGACAGGGTCTGGCTAATGAAAAACTGTTTTTT. This chain uses TRBV18 with TRBJ1-4, with TRBD1 matching over 9 bases. CDR1 and CDR2 (germline): KGHSH, LQKENI. The length of the CDR3 is 16 residues. V lost 3 bases to trimming and J lost 3 bases; unmatched junction nucleotides: 5.

The gene calls are TRBV4-1 and TRBJ2-2, with 14 bases matching TRBD2. With V trimmed by 3 bases and J by 4 bases, 10 bases remained unmatched. This CDR3 spans 19 amino acids. Germline V gives CDR1 MGHRA, CDR2 YSYEKL. The CDR3 DNA is TGCGCCAGCAGCCACCACGGGACTAGCGGGAGTGTCGGCACCGGGGAGCTGTTTTTT. It codes for CASSHHGTSGSVGTGELFF.

CDR3 DNA: TGCAGCGTTCGACGGGACAGGGCGTCGTGGGAAGCTTTCTTT. Translating it yields CSVRRDRASWEAFF. The J gene is TRBJ1-1, the V gene TRBV29-1; the match to TRBD1 covers 9 bases. Trimming cost V 5 bases and J 8 bases; bases outside gene matches: 12. Germline V gene lookup returns CDR1 SQVTM and CDR2 ANQGSEA. This CDR3 has 14 residues.

In this sample, this clone turned up a few times. The rearrangement joins TRBV13 to TRBJ2-5; 10 bases line up with TRBD2. CDR1 is PRHDT and CDR2 is FYEKMQ in the germline V gene (reference sequence). V dropped 2 bases and J dropped 2; count of bases not matched to a gene: 11. CDR3 length: 18 residues. The CDR3 DNA reads TGTGCCAGCAGCTTACGAGATATAGCGGGGGGTTATCAAGAGACCCAGTACTTC. Amino acid sequence: CASSLRDIAGGYQETQYF.